This T cell receptor (beta chain) was profiled in a study of OX40 agonist ivuxolimab in advanced cancers. About the research overall: A mean age of 60 years, range roughly 20 to 80, was recorded, and roughly 80% were male.

Some clones are missing from TCRdb's copy, which holds only in-frame ones; the method was immunoSEQ multiplex PCR. This sample carries some 85,000 clones, about 88% of them seen once, and the ten largest clones take approximately 0.26%. Points from the study as a whole: Clonal expansion from baseline to week 6 occurred in both CD4+ and CD8+ T cells. Averaged across samples, CD8+ T cells carried more expanded clones than CD4+ did.

Trimming took 0 bases from V and 4 from J, leaving 10 bases between them. From germline, CDR1 is LNHNV and CDR2 YYDKDF (reference sequence). This CDR3 spans 15 amino acids. Autoimmune disease history or systemic immunosuppression meant exclusion. In the case of this clone: Its specificity is unknown.

The V call is TRBV15, the J call TRBJ1-3; D gene uncertain. The TCR sequence derives from an adult with an advanced solid tumor such as melanoma, head and neck, liver or kidney cancer. This specimen consisted of CD4+ or CD8+ T cells sorted from blood, obtained in a trial of the OX40 agonist ivuxolimab. CDR3 in amino acids: CATSRDLTRGNTIYF. DNA of the CDR3: TGTGCCACCAGCAGAGATCTTACGCGCGGAAACACCATATATTTT.